This is a list of T cell receptor beta chains from one sample in a study of T cell responses to AZD1222 COVID-19 vaccine. Repertoires were generated with immunoSEQ multiplex PCR, while TCRdb's copy carries only in-frame clones and drops some. The sample holds around 140,000 clones, 80% to 95% seen once. The sequencing here drew on peripheral blood, taken 28 days after the second AZD1222 dose. The receptors come from an adult who received the AZD1222 COVID-19 vaccine. CDR3s include the opening cysteine and the closing phenylalanine or tryptophan. A D gene is named only where the DNA matches it firmly. Size values are once, few and many counts, or a class for expanded clones, and some rows have none.

TRBD1	TRBV3-1/TRBV3-2	TRBJ1-1	once	CASSPKKDRRNTEAFF	TGTGCCAGCAGCCCGAAAAAGGACAGGAGGAACACTGAAGCTTTCTTT
.	TRBV12-5	TRBJ2-1	.	CASGLSLTYNEQFF	TGTGCTAGTGGTTTGAGTCTAACATACAATGAGCAGTTCTTC
TRBD1	TRBV12-5	TRBJ2-1	.	CASGLTQGANEQFF	TGTGCTAGTGGTCTTACACAGGGGGCGAATGAGCAGTTCTTC
.	TRBV12-5	TRBJ1-3	.	CASALDSSSGNTIYF	TGTGCTAGTGCCCTTGACAGCAGCTCTGGAAACACCATATATTTT
.	TRBV5-1	TRBJ2-5	.	CASSSRTQRETQYF	TGCGCCAGCAGCTCTCGGACCCAAAGAGAGACCCAGTACTTC
TRBD1	TRBV30	TRBJ1-1	.	CAWRGRQGRTLLENTEAFF	TGTGCCTGGAGGGGAAGACAGGGACGAACTTTATTGGAGAACACTGAAGCTTTCTTT
.	TRBV9	TRBJ1-4	.	CASSVGPNEKLFF	TGTGCCAGCAGCGTTGGTCCTAATGAAAAACTGTTTTTT
.	TRBV27	TRBJ1-2	.	CASSFVPPGFYGYTF	TGTGCCAGCAGTTTTGTACCCCCTGGCTTCTATGGCTACACCTTC
TRBD1	TRBV28	TRBJ1-3	once	CASSLTGVGNTIYF	TGTGCCAGCAGTTTAACAGGGGTGGGAAACACCATATATTTT
.	TRBV19	TRBJ1-5	.	CASSREPINQPQHF	TGTGCCAGTAGTAGGGAGCCGATCAATCAGCCCCAGCATTTT
.	TRBV4-3	TRBJ2-2	.	CASSQGRAGDRTRTGELFF	TGCGCCAGCAGCCAAGGGAGGGCCGGGGACAGAACGCGGACCGGGGAGCTGTTTTTT
.	TRBV7-8	TRBJ2-3	.	CASSPRELQWYF	TGTGCCAGCAGCCCCCGGGAGCTTCAGTGGTATTTT
.	TRBV28	TRBJ2-2	.	CASSWDLKNGELFF	TGTGCCAGCAGTTGGGACTTAAAGAACGGGGAGCTGTTTTTT
.	TRBV20-1	TRBJ2-1	.	CSAVLQGEQFF	TGCAGTGCTGTCTTGCAGGGTGAGCAGTTCTTC
.	TRBV10-1	TRBJ1-1	.	CASSPGASTEAFF	TGCGCCAGCAGTCCGGGGGCCAGCACTGAAGCTTTCTTT
.	TRBV5-1	TRBJ2-5	once	CASSLQPGGETQYF	TGCGCCAGCAGCTTGCAGCCGGGTGGAGAGACCCAGTACTTC
TRBD2	TRBV6-2/TRBV6-3	TRBJ2-7	.	CASSLAGTSYEQYF	TGTGCCAGCAGTCTAGCGGGGACCTCCTACGAGCAGTACTTC
.	TRBV7-9	TRBJ1-1	.	CASSLHSKNTEAFF	TGTGCCAGCAGCTTACACTCTAAGAACACTGAAGCTTTCTTT
TRBD1	TRBV9	TRBJ1-5	.	CASSATGDQPQHF	TGTGCCAGCAGCGCAACAGGGGATCAGCCCCAGCATTTT
.	TRBV19	TRBJ2-1	.	CASSGTYNEQFF	TGTGCCAGTAGCGGGACTTACAATGAGCAGTTCTTC
.	TRBV9	TRBJ2-3	.	CASSRSGSTDTQYF	TGTGCCAGCAGCCGAAGCGGGAGCACAGATACGCAGTATTTT
.	TRBV5-1	TRBJ1-1	.	CASSAVTNTEAFF	TGCGCCAGCAGCGCGGTGACGAACACTGAAGCTTTCTTT